This TCR beta chain was identified in a study of Graves' ophthalmopathy and Graves' hyperthyroidism (dated by TCRdb to the late 2010s). In terms of the full investigation: Peripheral blood samples were taken at the time of initial diagnosis, before any treatment was given. The study used signatures of the TCR beta repertoire to tell Graves' ophthalmopathy apart from Graves' hyperthyroidism and to predict which patients would progress to ophthalmopathy. In total, around 130 blood samples were TCR-sequenced: fewer than 50 ophthalmopathy, 80 or so hyperthyroidism and roughly 17 hyperthyroidism-to-ophthalmopathy patients. To explore V-J signatures distinguishing ophthalmopathy from hyperthyroidism, a discovery set of 100 or so patients (roughly 45 ophthalmopathy, 55 to 60 stable hyperthyroidism) was enrolled. The independent validation cohort included approximately 19 hyperthyroidism patients plus 17 patients who later progressed from hyperthyroidism to ophthalmopathy. In about 6 hyperthyroidism patients, the T-cell repertoire of thyroid tissue was compared with the T-cell repertoire of blood. Once sampling was done, hyperthyroidism patients were given methimazole at a starting dose of 30 mg daily, while ophthalmopathy patients were given high-dose intravenous methylprednisolone. The approximately 100 discovery patients were randomly divided into training and test sets at a 7:3 ratio.

Ophthalmopathy patients had moderately to severely active disease, Clinical Activity Score of at least 3, NOSPECS grade of at least 4, and disease duration under 3 months. Patients with other autoimmune diseases, uncontrolled infections, pregnancy or lactation were excluded from the study. Clinical symptoms, serum thyroxine, TRAb, thyroid ultrasound and orbital computed tomography formed the basis of the diagnosis. PBMCs were isolated from about 10 ml of fresh peripheral blood by Ficoll-Paque density gradient centrifugation. Total RNA was extracted with Trizol reagent and quality-checked on an Agilent 2100 Bioanalyzer. For repertoire sequencing, TCR beta CDR3 regions were amplified from RNA transcripts. A first-round RT-PCR used HTBI primers with the Qiagen OneStep RT-PCR kit, followed by a second-round multiplex PCR, size selection and purification. Libraries were sequenced on an Illumina HiSeq2000 using paired-end 100 bp reads. The study's own analysis went as follows. SOAPnuke was used to process the reads, removing any read that contained adapters or uncalled bases, had a mean Phred below 15, or lacked an exact match to the constant primer or identifier. High-quality paired reads were merged with COPE v1.2.5. Unique nucleotide sequences were defined as clonotypes and aligned to IMGT TRB V, D and J references using MiTCR v1.1. Analysis was restricted to V-J combinations with a frequency above 0.0001, which covered 98% to 99.2% of repertoires. For each V-J combination, a TCR clonal expansion and chaos score was defined as the ratio of F50 clonal expansion to chaos observed in the TCRdist matrix. Features were reduced by Welch's t-statistics and random forest to 10 to 15 V-J combinations, which fed a naive Bayes classifier. The similarity between thyroid and blood repertoires was quantified using the Morisita-Horn index. The raw public reads went through TCRdb reprocessing: fastp at Q25, MiXCR clone calling, in-frame beta chains kept. A single entry per CDR3 protein holds the most common genes and DNA from its merged rows. The V and J calls and clone size are TCRdb's, not the authors'. For this sample the table gives 150,000 to 200,000 distinct CDR3 sequences, of which just under 40% were detected only once. Clones ranked in the top ten supply 7.5% to 10% of the sample.

Broader findings and caveats from the paper: In validation, the model predicted ophthalmopathy progression with more than 70% sensitivity and around 72% specificity; some 13 predicted patients were CT-confirmed with GO in a median of approximately six months. Most expanded thyroid clonotypes with a frequency above 0.001 also appeared in blood, which suggests that blood repertoires may reflect the immune response in the thyroid. In cross-validation, the 13-signature model distinguished ophthalmopathy from stable hyperthyroidism with approximately 90% sensitivity and roughly 81% specificity, while in the test set the corresponding values were roughly 80% and 75%. Sample size was not statistically predetermined, and group allocation was not concealed from the investigators.

Trimming takes 0 bases from V and 1 base from J, and the germline ends sit 12 bases apart. From the cysteine through the phenylalanine, the CDR3 covers 15 amino acids. Left in the record is the CDR3 DNA by itself, 45 bases read in frame from the first base. As encoded in the germline V gene (reference sequence), CDR1 is DFQATT while CDR2 is SNEGSKA. Comment on this clonotype: Its binding antigen is unknown. There are no base qualities to consult, and no much larger clone falls within one base.

In this chain, TRBV20-1 is recombined with TRBJ1-1, with TRBD1 tentatively as D gene (5 bases match). The sequencing input was peripheral blood. This receptor was identified in a man aged 25 to 40 with Graves' ophthalmopathy. Donor details come from another sample of the same person, matched by shared clones. The nucleotide sequence is given as TGCAGTGCTAGAGATTCTGGGACTTGGAACACTGAAGCTTTCTTT. Translated, it reads CSARDSGTWNTEAFF.